These T cell receptor beta chains were read from a single sample in a study of blood T cell repertoires in COVID-19. Clones were sequenced by immunoSEQ multiplex PCR, and TCRdb holds only the in-frame ones, with some missing. The sample has around 150,000 clones, 82% seen once. The sequencing sample was made of peripheral blood. The receptor set was obtained from a woman aged 40-49 years with COVID-19, enrolled during active disease. Each CDR3 is given with its conserved first and last residue. Each record gives: D gene, V gene, clone size, J gene, CDR3 DNA, CDR3 protein. D genes are given only for firm matches. Some rows mark clone size as missing; the rest say once, few, many or name a class of expanded clone.

TRBD1	TRBV14	NA	TRBJ1-6	TGTGCCAGCAGACAGGGGGGATATAATTCACCCCTCCACTTT	CASRQGGYNSPLHF
NA	TRBV7-8	NA	TRBJ2-3	TGTGCCAGCAGCTTATTGGGGCCGAGGGATACGCAGTATTTT	CASSLLGPRDTQYF
NA	TRBV2	NA	TRBJ2-1	TGTGCCAGCAAGGAAGGGGTTGGGTGGGACAATGAGCAGTTCTTC	CASKEGVGWDNEQFF
NA	TRBV27	NA	TRBJ2-1	TGTGCCAGCAGTTCTCATGAGAGCTCCTACAATGAGCAGTTCTTC	CASSSHESSYNEQFF
TRBD1	TRBV3-1/TRBV3-2	NA	TRBJ2-6	TGTGCCAGCAGCCACCACGGGACAGGGGCCTCTGGGGCCAACGTCCTGACTTTC	CASSHHGTGASGANVLTF
NA	TRBV27	NA	TRBJ1-1	TGTGCCAGCAGTTCCTCGGGGGGGCTAGTTGAAGCTTTCTTT	CASSSSGGLVEAFF
NA	TRBV10-2	NA	TRBJ1-6	TGCGCCAGCAGTGAGTCTCCAGGTGTCGTGGATTCACCCCTCCACTTT	CASSESPGVVDSPLHF
TRBD2	TRBV19	NA	TRBJ2-1	TGTGCCAGTAGTTTACAAGCGGGAGTCAATGAGCAGTTCTTC	CASSLQAGVNEQFF
TRBD1	TRBV19	NA	TRBJ1-1	TGTGCCAGTACCCCAGGGGGTGTGAACACTGAAGCTTTCTTT	CASTPGGVNTEAFF
TRBD1	TRBV27	NA	TRBJ1-2	TGTGCCAGCAGGGAGGACAGGCACAACTACTATGGCTACACCTTC	CASREDRHNYYGYTF
TRBD1	TRBV9	NA	TRBJ2-2	TGTGCCAGCAGCGCCGGACAGGGGGGCGACACCGGGGAGCTGTTTTTT	CASSAGQGGDTGELFF
NA	TRBV30	NA	TRBJ2-7	TGTGCCTGGGCAGAGGGACAAACCTACGAGCAGTACTTC	CAWAEGQTYEQYF
NA	TRBV28	once	TRBJ1-3	TGTGCCAGCAGCAGGGCCGGAAACACCATATATTTT	CASSRAGNTIYF
NA	TRBV19	NA	TRBJ2-2	TGTGCCAGTAGTCCCGGGCACCAGGGATCAAACACCGGGGAGCTGTTTTTT	CASSPGHQGSNTGELFF
NA	TRBV18	NA	TRBJ1-5	TGTGCCAGCTCCTTAGGCAATCAGCCCCAGCATTTT	CASSLGNQPQHF
NA	TRBV19	NA	TRBJ1-5	TGTGCCATAGCACCCGCAACCGGGATCAATAGCAATCAGCCCCAGCATTTT	CAIAPATGINSNQPQHF
NA	TRBV2	NA	TRBJ1-4	TGTGCCAGCGGCTGGACAGCCCAAAATGAAAAACTGTTTTTT	CASGWTAQNEKLFF
NA	TRBV5-1	NA	TRBJ1-5	TGCGCCAGCAGCTTGGATGGAGGCAATCAGCCCCAGCATTTT	CASSLDGGNQPQHF
TRBD1	TRBV30	NA	TRBJ1-5	TGTGCCTGGAGATCGAGGGGGCGCGTGAGCAATCAGCCCCAGCATTTT	CAWRSRGRVSNQPQHF
TRBD1	TRBV5-4	NA	TRBJ2-1	TGTGCCAGCAGCCACCCGGGACAGAGCAATGAGCAGTTCTTC	CASSHPGQSNEQFF
NA	TRBV7-9	NA	TRBJ1-6	TGTGCCAGCAGCTGGGAGGCTAATTCACCCCTCCACTTT	CASSWEANSPLHF
NA	TRBV7-2	NA	TRBJ2-5	TGTGCCAGCAGCTTCAGAGGAGAGAGGCGGGAGACCCAGTACTTC	CASSFRGERRETQYF
TRBD2	TRBV6-5	NA	TRBJ2-3	TGTGCCAGCAGTCTAGCGGGGGGGCCAGATACGCAGTATTTT	CASSLAGGPDTQYF
NA	TRBV15	NA	TRBJ2-5	TGTGCCACCAGCAGAGACGCAGGGAACCAAGAGACCCAGTACTTC	CATSRDAGNQETQYF
NA	TRBV2	NA	TRBJ1-2	TGTGCCAGCAGTGTCGGACAGAGACCTAACTATGGCTACACCTTC	CASSVGQRPNYGYTF
NA	TRBV3-1/TRBV3-2	NA	TRBJ2-5	TGTGCCAGCAGCCAAGGCCCCGCCGGGCAAGAGACCCAGTACTTC	CASSQGPAGQETQYF
NA	TRBV2	NA	TRBJ1-2	TGTGCCAGCGGTCGAGCCACTAACTATGGCTACACCTTC	CASGRATNYGYTF
TRBD1	TRBV5-1	NA	TRBJ1-1	TGCGCCAGCGCGAACGGACAGGTCCCATTTGGTGACACTGAAGCTTTCTTT	CASANGQVPFGDTEAFF
NA	TRBV11-2	NA	TRBJ2-5	TGTGCCAGCAGCTACGGAAAGACAGCACCGGACCAAGAGACCCAGTACTTC	CASSYGKTAPDQETQYF
NA	TRBV2	NA	TRBJ1-5	TGTGCCAGCAGTGAGGGGCAGTTTGGCAATCAGCCCCAGCATTTT	CASSEGQFGNQPQHF
TRBD2	TRBV9	once	TRBJ2-7	TGTGCCAGCCGCGTAGGGGGGAGGGGACTAGCGGGAGGGTCCTCCTACGAGCAGTACTTC	CASRVGGRGLAGGSSYEQYF
NA	TRBV19	NA	TRBJ2-1	TGTGCCAGTACCGGCGCCTACAGCAGCTACAATGAGCAGTTCTTC	CASTGAYSSYNEQFF
TRBD1	TRBV18	NA	TRBJ2-1	TGTGCCAGCTCACGGGGACAGGCCAATGAGCAGTTCTTC	CASSRGQANEQFF
NA	TRBV13	NA	TRBJ1-3	TGTGCCAGCAGCCAGCGGGACTCTGGAAACACCATATATTTT	CASSQRDSGNTIYF
TRBD2	TRBV7-9	NA	TRBJ2-1	TGTGCCAGCAGCTTTACTGGGAGGGGACTAGCAAGTAAGGCCAATGAGCAGTTCTTC	CASSFTGRGLASKANEQFF
NA	TRBV18	NA	TRBJ1-6	TGTGCCAGCTCACGACAGACCGGACCCCTCCACTTT	CASSRQTGPLHF
TRBD1	TRBV2	NA	TRBJ2-3	TGTGCCAGCAGGGGGAATCGTATGGCAGGGGGTACGCAGTATTTT	CASRGNRMAGGTQYF
NA	TRBV5-1	NA	TRBJ2-5	TGCGCCAGCAGCTTCCAGGGATCCCAAGAGACCCAGTACTTC	CASSFQGSQETQYF
TRBD1	TRBV3-1/TRBV3-2	NA	TRBJ1-1	TGTGCCAGCAGACTAACAGGGGTGAACACTGAAGCTTTCTTT	CASRLTGVNTEAFF
NA	TRBV9	NA	TRBJ1-1	TGTGCCAGCAGCGTATTCGAGCCTGAAGCTTTCTTT	CASSVFEPEAFF
NA	TRBV10-1	few	TRBJ2-3	TGCGCCAGCAGTGATAAGTTGGGAGGTAGCACAGATACGCAGTATTTT	CASSDKLGGSTDTQYF
NA	TRBV30	NA	TRBJ2-7	TGTGCCTGGAGCACCGCCCCGAGCTATCCCTACGAGCAGTACTTC	CAWSTAPSYPYEQYF
TRBD1	TRBV7-2	NA	TRBJ1-1	TGTGCCAGCAGCTTAGTAGGGACAGGAGGGGACACTGAAGCTTTCTTT	CASSLVGTGGDTEAFF
NA	TRBV4-1	NA	TRBJ1-4	TGCGCCAGCAGCCAAGAGTTCAGGGAGGGTGAAAAACTGTTTTTT	CASSQEFREGEKLFF
TRBD1	TRBV5-4	NA	TRBJ1-2	TGTGCCAGCAGTCCGGGACAGGGGAGGAGTGGCTACACCTTC	CASSPGQGRSGYTF
NA	TRBV3-1/TRBV3-2	NA	TRBJ1-5	TGTGCCAGCAGCCAAGGGAGCAGGGGATTTTATAGCAATCAGCCCCAGCATTTT	CASSQGSRGFYSNQPQHF
NA	TRBV6-2/TRBV6-3	NA	TRBJ2-5	TGTGCCAGCAGTTACTTTCAGGGGCGAGAGACCCAGTACTTC	CASSYFQGRETQYF
TRBD1	TRBV15	NA	TRBJ1-1	TGTGCCACCAGCATTACAGGGGGTTCGGACACTGAAGCTTTCTTT	CATSITGGSDTEAFF
NA	TRBV27	NA	TRBJ1-5	TGTGCCAGCAGGGTAATTGGGGGCCGAGGTCAGCCCCAGCATTTT	CASRVIGGRGQPQHF
TRBD2	TRBV7-9	NA	TRBJ2-5	TGTGCCAGCAGCCGGACTAGCGGGGGCTTTCTCCGGCGGGAGACCCAGTACTTC	CASSRTSGGFLRRETQYF
TRBD2	TRBV5-1	NA	TRBJ2-5	TGCGCCAGCAGCTTGGAGACTAGCGGGAGGGGGGAGACCCAGTACTTC	CASSLETSGRGETQYF
NA	TRBV4-1	NA	TRBJ1-1	TGCGCCAGCAGCCCCCTCGGGAGGGAAGCTTTCTTT	CASSPLGREAFF
NA	TRBV27	NA	TRBJ2-7	TGTGCCAGCACCGTACAGGGAAGTCACGAGCAGTACTTC	CASTVQGSHEQYF
NA	TRBV30	NA	TRBJ1-2	TGTGCCTGGAGTGTGGGAGGGGAGGTCTATGGCTACACCTTC	CAWSVGGEVYGYTF
TRBD1	TRBV6-5	NA	TRBJ1-2	TGTGCCAGCAGTTACTCAGGGGGCGTGGAAGGCTACACCTTC	CASSYSGGVEGYTF